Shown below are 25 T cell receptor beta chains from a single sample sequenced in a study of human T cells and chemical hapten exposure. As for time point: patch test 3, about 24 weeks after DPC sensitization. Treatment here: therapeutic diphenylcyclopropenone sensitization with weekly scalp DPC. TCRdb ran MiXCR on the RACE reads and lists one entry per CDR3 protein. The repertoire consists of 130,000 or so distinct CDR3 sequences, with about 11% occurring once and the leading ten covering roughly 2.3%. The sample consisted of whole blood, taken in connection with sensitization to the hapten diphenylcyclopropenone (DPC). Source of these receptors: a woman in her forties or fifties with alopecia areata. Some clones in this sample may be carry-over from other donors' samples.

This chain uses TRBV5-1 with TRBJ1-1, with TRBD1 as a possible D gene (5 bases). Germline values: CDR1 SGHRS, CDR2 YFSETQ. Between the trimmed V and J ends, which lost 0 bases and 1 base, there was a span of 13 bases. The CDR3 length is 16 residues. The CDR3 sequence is CASSLGPGPANTEAFF. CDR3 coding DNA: TGCGCCAGCAGCTTGGGCCCGGGACCCGCGAACACTGAAGCTTTCTTT.

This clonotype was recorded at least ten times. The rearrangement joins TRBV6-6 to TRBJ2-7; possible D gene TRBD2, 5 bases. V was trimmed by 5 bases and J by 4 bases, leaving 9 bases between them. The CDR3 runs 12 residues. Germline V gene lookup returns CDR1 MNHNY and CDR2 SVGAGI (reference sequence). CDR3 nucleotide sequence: TGTGCCAGCAGTGATACTAGTTACGAGCAGTACTTC. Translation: CASSDTSYEQYF.

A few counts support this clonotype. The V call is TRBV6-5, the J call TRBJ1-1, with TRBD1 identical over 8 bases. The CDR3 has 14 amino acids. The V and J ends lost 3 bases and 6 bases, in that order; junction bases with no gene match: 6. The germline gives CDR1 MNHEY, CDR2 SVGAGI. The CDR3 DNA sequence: TGTGCCAGCAGTTATCAGGGGGCGATGCCTGAAGCTTTCTTT. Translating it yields CASSYQGAMPEAFF.

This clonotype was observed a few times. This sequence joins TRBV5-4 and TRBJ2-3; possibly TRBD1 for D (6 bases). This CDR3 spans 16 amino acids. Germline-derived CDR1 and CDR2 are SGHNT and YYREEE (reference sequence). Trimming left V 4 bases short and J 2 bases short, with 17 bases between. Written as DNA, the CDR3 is TGTGCCAGCAGCCCGGACAGTCTCACCTACACAGATACGCAGTATTTT. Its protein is CASSPDSLTYTDTQYF.

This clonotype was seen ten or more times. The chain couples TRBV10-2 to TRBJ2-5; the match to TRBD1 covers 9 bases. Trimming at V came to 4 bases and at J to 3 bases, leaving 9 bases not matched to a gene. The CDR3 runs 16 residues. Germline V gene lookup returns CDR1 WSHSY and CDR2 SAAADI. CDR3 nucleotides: TGCGCCAGCAGTGGGTTTGCCGGGACAGGGAAAGAGACCCAGTACTTC. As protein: CASSGFAGTGKETQYF.

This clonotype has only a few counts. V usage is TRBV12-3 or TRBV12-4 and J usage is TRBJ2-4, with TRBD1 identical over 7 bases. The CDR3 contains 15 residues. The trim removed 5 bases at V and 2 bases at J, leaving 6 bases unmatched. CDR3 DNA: TGTGCCAGCAGTCCGCAGACAGGGACCAAAAACATTCAGTACTTC. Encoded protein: CASSPQTGTKNIQYF.

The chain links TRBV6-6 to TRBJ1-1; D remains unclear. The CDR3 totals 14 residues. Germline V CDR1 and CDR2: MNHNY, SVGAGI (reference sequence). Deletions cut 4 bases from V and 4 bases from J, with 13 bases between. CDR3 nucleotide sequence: TGTGCCAGCAGTTCCACCTGGGTAGGCACTGAAGCTTTCTTT. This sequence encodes CASSSTWVGTEAFF.

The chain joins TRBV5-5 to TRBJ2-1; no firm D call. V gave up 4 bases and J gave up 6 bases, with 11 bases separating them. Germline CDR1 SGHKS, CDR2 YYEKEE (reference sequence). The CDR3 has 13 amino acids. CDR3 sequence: CASSPSSVNEQFF. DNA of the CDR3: TGTGCCAGCAGCCCCAGCTCAGTCAATGAGCAGTTCTTC.

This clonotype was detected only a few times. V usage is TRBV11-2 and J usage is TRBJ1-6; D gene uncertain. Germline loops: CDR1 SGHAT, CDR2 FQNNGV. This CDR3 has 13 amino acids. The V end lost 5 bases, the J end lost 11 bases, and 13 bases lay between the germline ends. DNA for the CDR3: TGTGCCAGCAGCGCCCGTCTGCGGGCACCCCTCCACTTT. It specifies CASSARLRAPLHF.

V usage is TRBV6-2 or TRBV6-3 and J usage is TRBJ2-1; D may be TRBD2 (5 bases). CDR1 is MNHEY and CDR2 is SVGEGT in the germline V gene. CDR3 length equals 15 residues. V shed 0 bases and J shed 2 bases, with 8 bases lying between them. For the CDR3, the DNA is TGTGCCAGCAGTTACTCGCTGCGGGCCTACAATGAGCAGTTCTTC. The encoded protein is CASSYSLRAYNEQFF.

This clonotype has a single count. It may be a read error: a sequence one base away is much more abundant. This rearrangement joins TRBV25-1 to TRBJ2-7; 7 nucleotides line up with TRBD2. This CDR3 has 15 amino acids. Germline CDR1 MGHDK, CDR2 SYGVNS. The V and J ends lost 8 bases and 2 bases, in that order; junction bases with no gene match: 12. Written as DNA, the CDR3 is TGTGCCAGCGGTGCGGCGGGCCGGGGGGCCTACGAGCAGTACTTC. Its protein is CASGAAGRGAYEQYF.

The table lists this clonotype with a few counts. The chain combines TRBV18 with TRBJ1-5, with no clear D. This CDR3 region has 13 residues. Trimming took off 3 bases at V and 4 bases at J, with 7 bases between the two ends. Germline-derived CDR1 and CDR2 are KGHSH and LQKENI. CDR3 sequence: CASSPRENQPQHF. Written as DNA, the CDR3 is TGTGCCAGCTCACCCAGAGAGAATCAGCCCCAGCATTTT.

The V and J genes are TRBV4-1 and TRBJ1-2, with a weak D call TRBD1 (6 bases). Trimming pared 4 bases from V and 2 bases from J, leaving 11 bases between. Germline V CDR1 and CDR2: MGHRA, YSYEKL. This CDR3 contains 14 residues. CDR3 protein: CASSPRGSNYGYTF. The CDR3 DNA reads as TGCGCCAGCAGCCCGAGGGGGAGCAACTATGGCTACACCTTC.

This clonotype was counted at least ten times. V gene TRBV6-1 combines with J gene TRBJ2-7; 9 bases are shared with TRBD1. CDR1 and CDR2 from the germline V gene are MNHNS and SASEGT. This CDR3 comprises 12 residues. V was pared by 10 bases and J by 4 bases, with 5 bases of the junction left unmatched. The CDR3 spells CATGQGSYEQYF. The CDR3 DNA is TGTGCCACTGGACAGGGGTCTTACGAGCAGTACTTC.

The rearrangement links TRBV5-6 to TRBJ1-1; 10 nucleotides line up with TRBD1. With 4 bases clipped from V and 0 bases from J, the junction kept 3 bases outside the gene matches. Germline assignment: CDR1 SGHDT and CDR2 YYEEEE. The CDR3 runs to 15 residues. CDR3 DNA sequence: TGTGCCAGCAGCATGGGACAGGGGTTGAACACTGAAGCTTTCTTT. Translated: CASSMGQGLNTEAFF.

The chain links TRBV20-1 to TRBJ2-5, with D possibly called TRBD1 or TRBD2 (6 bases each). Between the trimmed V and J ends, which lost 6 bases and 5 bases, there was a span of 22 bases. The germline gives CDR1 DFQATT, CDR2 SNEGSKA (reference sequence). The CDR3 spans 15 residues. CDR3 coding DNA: TGCAGTGCCCCCCCATCGGACAGCGGGCATGAGACCCAGTACTTC. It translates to CSAPPSDSGHETQYF.

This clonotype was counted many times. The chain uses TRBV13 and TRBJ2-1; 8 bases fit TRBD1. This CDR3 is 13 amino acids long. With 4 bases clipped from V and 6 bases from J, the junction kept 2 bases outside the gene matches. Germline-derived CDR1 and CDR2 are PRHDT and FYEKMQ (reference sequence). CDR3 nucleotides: TGTGCCAGCAGCTCAGGACAGGGCAATGAGCAGTTCTTC. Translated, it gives CASSSGQGNEQFF. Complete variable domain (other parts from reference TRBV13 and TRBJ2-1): AAGVIQSPRHLIKEKRETATLKCYPIPRHDTVYWYQQGPGQDPQFLISFYEKMQSDKGSIPDRFSAQQFSDYHSELNMSSLELGDSALYFCASSSGQGNEQFFGPGTRLTVL.

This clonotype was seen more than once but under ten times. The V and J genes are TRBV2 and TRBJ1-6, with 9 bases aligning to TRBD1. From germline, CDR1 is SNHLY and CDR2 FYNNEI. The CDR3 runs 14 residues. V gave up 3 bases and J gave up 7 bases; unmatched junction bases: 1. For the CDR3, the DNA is TGTGCCAGCAGTGACGGACAGGGGAATTCACCCCTCCACTTT. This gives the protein CASSDGQGNSPLHF.

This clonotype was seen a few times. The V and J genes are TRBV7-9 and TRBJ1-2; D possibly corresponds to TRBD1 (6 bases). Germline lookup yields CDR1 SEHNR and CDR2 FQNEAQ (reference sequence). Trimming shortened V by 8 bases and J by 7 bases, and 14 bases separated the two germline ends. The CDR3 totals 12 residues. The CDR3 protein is CASAAGESGYTF. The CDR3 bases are TGTGCCAGCGCAGCAGGGGAGAGTGGCTACACCTTC.

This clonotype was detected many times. The CDR3 DNA reads TGTGCCAGCAGGACAATAGGGGACAGGGACAACAATGAGCAGTTCTTC. Amino acid sequence: CASRTIGDRDNNEQFF. This chain links TRBV12-3 or TRBV12-4 with TRBJ2-1, with TRBD1 matching over 9 bases. Losses at the gene ends were 6 bases for V and 5 bases for J; bases not matched to a gene: 11. The CDR3 is 16 amino acids.

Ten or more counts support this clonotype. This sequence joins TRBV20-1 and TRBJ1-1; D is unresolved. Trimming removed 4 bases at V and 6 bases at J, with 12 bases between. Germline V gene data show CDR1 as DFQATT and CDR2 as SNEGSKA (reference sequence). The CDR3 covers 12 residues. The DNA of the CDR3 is TGCAGTGCTACCGAAGCTTTTTCTGAAGCTTTCTTT. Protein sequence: CSATEAFSEAFF.

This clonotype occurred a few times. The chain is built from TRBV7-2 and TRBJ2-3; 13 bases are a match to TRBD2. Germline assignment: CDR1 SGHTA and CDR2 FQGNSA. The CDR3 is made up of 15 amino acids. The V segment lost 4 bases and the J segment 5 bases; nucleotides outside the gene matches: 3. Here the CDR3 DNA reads TGTGCCAGCAGCTGGACTAGCGGGGGCTTAGATACGCAGTATTTT. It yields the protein CASSWTSGGLDTQYF. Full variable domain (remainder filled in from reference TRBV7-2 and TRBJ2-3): GAGVSQSPSNKVTEKGKDVELRCDPISGHTALYWYRQSLGQGLEFLIYFQGNSAPDKSGLPSDRFSAERTGGSVSTLTIQRTQQEDSAVYLCASSWTSGGLDTQYFGPGTRLTVL.

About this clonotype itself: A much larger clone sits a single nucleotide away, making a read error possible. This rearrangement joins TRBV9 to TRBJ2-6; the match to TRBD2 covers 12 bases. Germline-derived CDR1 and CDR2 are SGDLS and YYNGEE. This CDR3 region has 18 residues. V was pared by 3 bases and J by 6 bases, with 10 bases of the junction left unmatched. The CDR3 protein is CASSAPSGGGTEANVLTF. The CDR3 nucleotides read TGTGCCAGCAGCGCCCCTAGCGGGGGGGGAACTGAGGCCAACGTCCTGACTTTC.

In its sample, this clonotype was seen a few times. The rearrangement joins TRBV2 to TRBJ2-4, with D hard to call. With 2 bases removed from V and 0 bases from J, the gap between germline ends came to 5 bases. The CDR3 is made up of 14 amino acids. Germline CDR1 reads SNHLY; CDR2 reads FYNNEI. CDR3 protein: CASSESLAKNIQYF. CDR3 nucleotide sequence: TGTGCCAGCAGTGAAAGTCTAGCCAAAAACATTCAGTACTTC.

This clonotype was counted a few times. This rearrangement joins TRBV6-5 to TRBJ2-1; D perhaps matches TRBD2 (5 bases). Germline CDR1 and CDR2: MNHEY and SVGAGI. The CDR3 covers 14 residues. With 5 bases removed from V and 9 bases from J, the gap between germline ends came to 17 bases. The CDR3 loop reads CASSPRATGPEQFF. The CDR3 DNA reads TGTGCCAGCAGTCCGCGGGCCACCGGGCCTGAGCAGTTCTTC.